This record covers a single TCR beta chain. The data stem from a study of identical twins. A universal primer site was incorporated via template switching, and the cDNA contained unique molecular identifiers. From the 5' RACE reads, TCRdb called clonotypes with MiXCR, one entry per CDR3 protein. In the table there are approximately 620,000 distinct CDR3 sequences, over 8.5% of which are singletons. Germline assignment: CDR1 SGHRS and CDR2 YFSETQ. CDR3 length: 14 residues. Deletions cut 4 bases from V and 4 bases from J, with 14 bases between. Separately, the same data were catalogued under a study of yellow fever vaccine responses in identical twins. That investigation notes: A vaccine T cell response that seemed partly convergent and partly personalized was reported in twins.

Input material: PBMCs. This receptor was taken from a woman between 18 and 29 years old in good health. V gene TRBV5-1 combines with J gene TRBJ1-2, with no clear D. CDR3 protein: CASSPGDGIYGYTF. Here the CDR3 DNA reads TGCGCCAGCAGCCCCGGCGACGGAATCTATGGCTACACCTTC.